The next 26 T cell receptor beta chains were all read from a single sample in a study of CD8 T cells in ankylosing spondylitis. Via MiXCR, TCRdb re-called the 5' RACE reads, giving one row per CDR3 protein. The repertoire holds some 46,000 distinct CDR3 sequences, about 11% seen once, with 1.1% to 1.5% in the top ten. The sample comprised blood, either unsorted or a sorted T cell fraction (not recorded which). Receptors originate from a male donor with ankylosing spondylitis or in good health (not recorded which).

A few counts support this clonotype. CDR3 bases: TGCGCCAGCAGCTTGGCAACGGGGTCACCTGAAGCTTTCTTT. Protein sequence: CASSLATGSPEAFF. J is TRBJ1-1 and V is TRBV5-1; D not resolved. The germline V gene encodes CDR1 SGHRS and CDR2 YFSETQ. The germline V and J ends were trimmed by 0 bases and 6 bases, with 12 bases remaining between them. The CDR3 consists of 14 residues.

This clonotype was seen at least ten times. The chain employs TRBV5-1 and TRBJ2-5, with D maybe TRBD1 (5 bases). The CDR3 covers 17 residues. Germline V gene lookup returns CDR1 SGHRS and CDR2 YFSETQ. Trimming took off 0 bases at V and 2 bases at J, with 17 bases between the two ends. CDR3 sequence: CASSLGVDSRKQETQYF. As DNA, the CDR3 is TGCGCCAGCAGCTTGGGGGTTGACAGCAGAAAACAAGAGACCCAGTACTTC.

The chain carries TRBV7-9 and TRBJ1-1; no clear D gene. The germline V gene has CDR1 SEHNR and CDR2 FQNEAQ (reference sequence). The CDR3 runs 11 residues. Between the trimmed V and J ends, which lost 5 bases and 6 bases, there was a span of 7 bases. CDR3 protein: CASSQGPEAFF. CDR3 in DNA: TGTGCCAGCAGCCAAGGACCTGAAGCTTTCTTT.

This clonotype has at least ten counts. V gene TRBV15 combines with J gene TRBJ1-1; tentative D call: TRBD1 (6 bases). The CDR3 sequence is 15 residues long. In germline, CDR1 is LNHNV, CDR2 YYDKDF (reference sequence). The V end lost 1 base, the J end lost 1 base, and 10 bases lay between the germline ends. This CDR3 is CATSRVGQWNTEAFF. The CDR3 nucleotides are TGTGCCACCAGCAGAGTTGGACAGTGGAACACTGAAGCTTTCTTT. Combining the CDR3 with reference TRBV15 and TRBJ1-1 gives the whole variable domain DAMVIQNPRYQVTQFGKPVTLSCSQTLNHNVMYWYQQKSSQAPKLLFHYYDKDFNNEADTPDNFQSRRPNTSFCFLDIRSPGLGDTAMYLCATSRVGQWNTEAFFGQGTRLTVV.

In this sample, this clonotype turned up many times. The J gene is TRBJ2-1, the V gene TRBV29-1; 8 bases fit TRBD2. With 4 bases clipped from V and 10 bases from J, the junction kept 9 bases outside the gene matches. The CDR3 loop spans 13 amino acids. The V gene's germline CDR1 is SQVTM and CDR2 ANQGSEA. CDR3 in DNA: TGCAGCGTTGTCGGGGGGGCTGCCGGAGAGCAGTTCTTC. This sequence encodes CSVVGGAAGEQFF.

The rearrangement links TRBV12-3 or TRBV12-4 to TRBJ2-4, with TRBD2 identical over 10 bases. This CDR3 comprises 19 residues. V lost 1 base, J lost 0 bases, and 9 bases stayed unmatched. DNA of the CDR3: TGTGCCAGCAGTTTAGGTTCTAGCGGGGGCGCCTTAGCCAAAAACATTCAGTACTTC. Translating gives CASSLGSSGGALAKNIQYF.

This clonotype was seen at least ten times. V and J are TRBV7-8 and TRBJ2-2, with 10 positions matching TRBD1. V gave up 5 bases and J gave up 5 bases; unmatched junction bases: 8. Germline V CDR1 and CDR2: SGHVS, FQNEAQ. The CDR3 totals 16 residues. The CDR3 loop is CASSQRQGAVTGELFF. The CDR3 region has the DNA TGTGCCAGCAGCCAGCGACAGGGGGCTGTTACCGGGGAGCTGTTTTTT.

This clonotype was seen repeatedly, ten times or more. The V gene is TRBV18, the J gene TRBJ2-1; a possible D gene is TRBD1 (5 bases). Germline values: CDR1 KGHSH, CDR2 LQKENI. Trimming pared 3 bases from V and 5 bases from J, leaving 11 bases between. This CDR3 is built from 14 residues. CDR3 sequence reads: CASSPGRADNEQFF. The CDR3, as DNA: TGTGCCAGCTCACCGGGCAGGGCCGACAATGAGCAGTTCTTC.

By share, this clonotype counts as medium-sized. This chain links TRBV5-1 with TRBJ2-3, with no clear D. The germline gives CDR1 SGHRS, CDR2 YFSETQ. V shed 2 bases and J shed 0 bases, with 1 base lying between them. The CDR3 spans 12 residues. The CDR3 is CASSFSTDTQYF. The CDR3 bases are TGCGCCAGCAGCTTCAGCACAGATACGCAGTATTTT. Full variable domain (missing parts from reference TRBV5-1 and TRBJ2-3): KAGVTQTPRYLIKTRGQQVTLSCSPISGHRSVSWYQQTPGQGLQFLFEYFSETQRNKGNFPGRFSGRQFSNSRSEMNVSTLELGDSALYLCASSFSTDTQYFGPGTRLTVL.

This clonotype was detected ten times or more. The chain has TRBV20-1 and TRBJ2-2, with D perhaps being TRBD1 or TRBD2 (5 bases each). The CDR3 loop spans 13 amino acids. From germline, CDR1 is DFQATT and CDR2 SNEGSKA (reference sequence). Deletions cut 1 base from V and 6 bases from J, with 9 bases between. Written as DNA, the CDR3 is TGCAGTGCTAGAGGAGGGGCCGCCGGGGAGCTGTTTTTT. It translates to CSARGGAAGELFF.

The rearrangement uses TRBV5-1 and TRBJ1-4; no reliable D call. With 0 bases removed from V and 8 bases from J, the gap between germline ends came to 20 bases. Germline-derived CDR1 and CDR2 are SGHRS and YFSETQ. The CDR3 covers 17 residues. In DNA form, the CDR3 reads TGCGCCAGCAGCTTGGCCAAGGGAGGCCTCGAGGGAGAAAAACTGTTTTTT. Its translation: CASSLAKGGLEGEKLFF.

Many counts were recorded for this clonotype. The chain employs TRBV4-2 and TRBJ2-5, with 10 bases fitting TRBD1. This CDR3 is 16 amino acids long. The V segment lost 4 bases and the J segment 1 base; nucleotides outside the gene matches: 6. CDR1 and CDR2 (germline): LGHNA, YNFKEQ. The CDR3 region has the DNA TGTGCCAGCAGCCTTGGGGACAGGGGAGGCCAAGAGACCCAGTACTTC. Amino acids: CASSLGDRGGQETQYF.

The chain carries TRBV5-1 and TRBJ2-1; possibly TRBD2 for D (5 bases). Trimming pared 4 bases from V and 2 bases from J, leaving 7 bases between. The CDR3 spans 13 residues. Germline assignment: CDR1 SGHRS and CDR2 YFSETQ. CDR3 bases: TGCGCCAGCAGCCCCGGGGCCTACAATGAGCAGTTCTTC. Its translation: CASSPGAYNEQFF.

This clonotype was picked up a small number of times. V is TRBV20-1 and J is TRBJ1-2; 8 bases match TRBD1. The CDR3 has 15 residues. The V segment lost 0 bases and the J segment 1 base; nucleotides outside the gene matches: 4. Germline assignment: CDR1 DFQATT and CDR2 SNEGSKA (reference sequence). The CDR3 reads CSARDHRGSNYGYTF. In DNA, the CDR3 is TGCAGTGCTAGAGACCACAGGGGGAGTAACTATGGCTACACCTTC.

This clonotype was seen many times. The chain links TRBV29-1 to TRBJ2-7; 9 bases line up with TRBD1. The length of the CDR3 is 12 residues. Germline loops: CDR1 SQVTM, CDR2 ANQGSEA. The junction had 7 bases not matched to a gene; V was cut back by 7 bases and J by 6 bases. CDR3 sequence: CSAGTGTSEQYF. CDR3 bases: TGCAGCGCAGGGACAGGGACGAGCGAGCAGTACTTC.

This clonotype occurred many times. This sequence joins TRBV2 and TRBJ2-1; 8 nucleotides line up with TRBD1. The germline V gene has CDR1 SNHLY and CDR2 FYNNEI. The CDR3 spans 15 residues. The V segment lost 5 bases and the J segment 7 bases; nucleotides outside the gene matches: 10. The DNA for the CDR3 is TGTGCCAGCAGTCAACCGGGACAGGTTGCTAATGAGCAGTTCTTC. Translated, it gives CASSQPGQVANEQFF.

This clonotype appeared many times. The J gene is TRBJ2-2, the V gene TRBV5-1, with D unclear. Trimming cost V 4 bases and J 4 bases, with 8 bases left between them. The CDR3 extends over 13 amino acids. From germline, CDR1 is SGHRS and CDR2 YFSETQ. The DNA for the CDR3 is TGCGCCAGCAGCCTCATGGCCACCGGGGAGCTGTTTTTT. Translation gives CASSLMATGELFF. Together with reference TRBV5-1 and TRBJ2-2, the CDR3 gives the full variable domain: KAGVTQTPRYLIKTRGQQVTLSCSPISGHRSVSWYQQTPGQGLQFLFEYFSETQRNKGNFPGRFSGRQFSNSRSEMNVSTLELGDSALYLCASSLMATGELFFGEGSRLTVL.

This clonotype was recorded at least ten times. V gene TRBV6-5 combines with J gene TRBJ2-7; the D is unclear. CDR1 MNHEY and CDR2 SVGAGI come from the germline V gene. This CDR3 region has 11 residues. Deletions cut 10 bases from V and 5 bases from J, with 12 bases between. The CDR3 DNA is TGTGCCACCTTAATTAGGAACGAGCAGTACTTC. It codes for CATLIRNEQYF.

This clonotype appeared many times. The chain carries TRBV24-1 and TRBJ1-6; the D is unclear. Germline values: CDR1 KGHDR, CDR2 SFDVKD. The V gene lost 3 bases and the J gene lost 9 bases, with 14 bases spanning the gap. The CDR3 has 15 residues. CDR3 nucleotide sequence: TGTGCCACCAGTGATCCGTGCTGGCGGAGTTCACCCCTCCACTTT. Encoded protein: CATSDPCWRSSPLHF.

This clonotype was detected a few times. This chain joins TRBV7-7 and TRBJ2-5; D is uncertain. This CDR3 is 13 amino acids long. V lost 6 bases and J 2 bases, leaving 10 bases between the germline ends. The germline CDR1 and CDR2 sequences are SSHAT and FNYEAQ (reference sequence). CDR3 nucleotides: TGTGCCAGCAGTTGGGATTTACAAGAGACCCAGTACTTC. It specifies CASSWDLQETQYF.

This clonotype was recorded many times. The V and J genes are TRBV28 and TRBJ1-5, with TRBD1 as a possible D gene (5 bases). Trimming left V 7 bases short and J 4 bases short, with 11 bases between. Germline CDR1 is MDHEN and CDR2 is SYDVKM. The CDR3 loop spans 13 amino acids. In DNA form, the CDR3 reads TGTGCCAGCAACCGGGACGGTAATCAGCCCCAGCATTTT. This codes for CASNRDGNQPQHF.

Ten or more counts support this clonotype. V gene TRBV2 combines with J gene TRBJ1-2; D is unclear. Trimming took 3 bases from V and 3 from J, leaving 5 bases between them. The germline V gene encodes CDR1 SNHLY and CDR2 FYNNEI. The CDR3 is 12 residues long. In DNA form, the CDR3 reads TGTGCCAGCAGTGAGGTCCACTATGGCTACACCTTC. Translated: CASSEVHYGYTF.

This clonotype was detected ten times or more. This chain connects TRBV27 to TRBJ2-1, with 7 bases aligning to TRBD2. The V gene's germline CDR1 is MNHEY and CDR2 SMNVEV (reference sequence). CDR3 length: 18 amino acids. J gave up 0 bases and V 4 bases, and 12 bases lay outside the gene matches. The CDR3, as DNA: TGTGCCAGCAGTTCCCAGGGTTGGGGGGGTTACTCCTACAATGAGCAGTTCTTC. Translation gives CASSSQGWGGYSYNEQFF.

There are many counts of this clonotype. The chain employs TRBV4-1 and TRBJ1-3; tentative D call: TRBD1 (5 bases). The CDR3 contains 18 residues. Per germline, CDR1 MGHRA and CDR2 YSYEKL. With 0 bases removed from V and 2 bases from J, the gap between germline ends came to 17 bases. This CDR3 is CASSQDRGPRGAGNTIYF. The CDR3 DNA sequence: TGCGCCAGCAGCCAAGATCGGGGCCCTAGGGGCGCTGGAAACACCATATATTTT.

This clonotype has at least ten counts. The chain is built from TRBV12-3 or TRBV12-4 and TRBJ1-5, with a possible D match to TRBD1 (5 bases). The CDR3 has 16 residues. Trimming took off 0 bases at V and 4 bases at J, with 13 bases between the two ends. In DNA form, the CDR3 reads TGTGCCAGCAGTTTAGCGGGACGGCCATTTAATCAGCCCCAGCATTTT. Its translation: CASSLAGRPFNQPQHF.

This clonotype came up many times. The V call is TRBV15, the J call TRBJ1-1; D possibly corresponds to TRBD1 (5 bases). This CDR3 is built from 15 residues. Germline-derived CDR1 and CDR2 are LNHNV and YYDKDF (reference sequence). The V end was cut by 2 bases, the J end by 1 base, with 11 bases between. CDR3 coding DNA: TGTGCCACCAGCAGAATATCAGGGACGAACACTGAAGCTTTCTTT. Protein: CATSRISGTNTEAFF.